This record covers a single T cell receptor beta chain. The antigen is not known. The data were obtained in a study of cytomegalovirus exposure and HLA in healthy donors. Whole-study findings and limits: Fewer N-insertions than the approximately 610-donor mean were reportedly shown by an Asian-associated ancestry cluster in a later analysis. Common viral pathogens seemed, in a later analysis, to connect with several of the most significant clusters. In vitro assays verified that a few CMV-associated chains recognized CMV antigens specifically. In a later analysis, compared with equally common non-associated chains, HLA-associated beta chains were more expanded.

This CDR3 comprises 16 residues. Germline CDR1 reads LNHDA; CDR2 reads SQIVND (reference sequence). The V segment lost 3 bases and the J segment 1 base; nucleotides outside the gene matches: 6. The PCR ran on 60 Vbeta and 13 Jbeta primers. Profiling relied on immunoSEQ multiplex PCR, and the TCRdb table lists in-frame clones only, not all of them. This sample's table reports under 200,000 clones. Sequenced sample: PBMCs. The origin of this receptor is a woman aged 18-35 years in good health and CMV-seropositive. The chain recombines TRBV19 with TRBJ1-5; 7 bases match TRBD1. CDR3: CASSISGGQSNQPQHF. DNA for the CDR3: TGTGCCAGTAGTATCTCCGGGGGACAGAGCAATCAGCCCCAGCATTTT.